Below are 26 T cell receptor beta chains sequenced from a single sample in a study of human T cells and chemical hapten exposure. Specified time point: pre-sensitization, week 0. Stated treatment: therapeutic diphenylcyclopropenone sensitization with weekly scalp DPC. One entry per CDR3 protein, called by TCRdb with MiXCR from the RACE reads. The sample holds more than 150,000 distinct CDR3 sequences, under 35% seen once. The sequenced sample was whole blood, obtained in connection with sensitization to the hapten diphenylcyclopropenone (DPC). All receptors come from a woman in her 30s with alopecia areata. Some clones in this sample may be carry-over from other donors' samples.

V gene TRBV12-3 or TRBV12-4 combines with J gene TRBJ1-5; no firm D call. The CDR3 is 14 amino acids. The V and J ends lost 5 bases and 3 bases respectively, with 11 bases between them. This CDR3 is CASSQTPNNQPQHF. Written as DNA, the CDR3 is TGTGCCAGCAGTCAGACACCGAACAATCAGCCCCAGCATTTT.

The gene calls are TRBV19 and TRBJ1-4; D is uncertain. Trimming left V 3 bases short and J 0 bases short, with 8 bases between. There are 15 residues in the CDR3. Germline V gene lookup returns CDR1 LNHDA and CDR2 SQIVND (reference sequence). CDR3 sequence: CASSMGQATNEKLFF. In DNA form, the CDR3 reads TGTGCCAGTAGTATGGGTCAAGCAACTAATGAAAAACTGTTTTTT.

The chain couples TRBV7-2 to TRBJ2-5; no reliable D call. V shed 0 bases and J shed 13 bases, with 15 bases lying between them. This CDR3 region has 13 residues. Germline CDR1 reads SGHTA; CDR2 reads FQGNSA. CDR3 region: CASSLAKAELRYF. CDR3 DNA sequence: TGTGCCAGCAGCTTAGCAAAAGCCGAGCTCCGGTACTTC.

There are a few counts of this clonotype. The rearrangement uses TRBV7-2 and TRBJ2-7, with TRBD2 matching 13 bases. This CDR3 has 15 amino acids. The germline gives CDR1 SGHTA, CDR2 FQGNSA. With V trimmed by 5 bases and J by 3 bases, 4 bases remained unmatched. CDR3 DNA sequence: TGTGCCAGCAGCCCCGGGACTAGCGGGATCTACGAGCAGTACTTC. Encoded protein: CASSPGTSGIYEQYF.

This chain uses TRBV6-5 with TRBJ1-1; a possible D gene is TRBD1 (5 bases). The CDR3 extends over 14 amino acids. V was pared by 2 bases and J by 1 base, with 8 bases between. Per germline, CDR1 MNHEY and CDR2 SVGAGI. In nucleotides, the CDR3 is TGTGCCAGCAGTTACGGGACGTCGAACACTGAAGCTTTCTTT. Amino acids: CASSYGTSNTEAFF.

The chain joins TRBV19 to TRBJ2-2, with unresolved D. The CDR3 consists of 12 residues. CDR1 and CDR2 (germline): LNHDA, SQIVND (reference sequence). The V and J ends lost 6 bases and 7 bases respectively, with 9 bases between them. The DNA for the CDR3 is TGTGCCAGTAGCCAGTCGGGCGGGGAGCTGTTTTTT. Its translation: CASSQSGGELFF.

This sequence joins TRBV4-3 and TRBJ2-7, with 7 bases aligning to TRBD2. Per germline, CDR1 LGHNA and CDR2 YSLEER. Trimming took 0 bases from V and 6 from J; bases not matched to a gene: 8. The CDR3 totals 15 residues. The CDR3 sequence is CASSQDEGGNGEQYF. Written as DNA, the CDR3 is TGCGCCAGCAGCCAAGACGAGGGAGGGAACGGCGAGCAGTACTTC.

This chain links TRBV29-1 with TRBJ2-3, with 8 bases lining up with TRBD2. The ends lost 1 base at V and 2 bases at J; junction bases unmatched: 8. CDR1 is SQVTM, CDR2 ANQGSEA, per germline. CDR3 length: 16 amino acids. In nucleotides, the CDR3 is TGCAGCGTTGAAGTCCTAGCGGGCTCAATCACAGATACGCAGTATTTT. This sequence encodes CSVEVLAGSITDTQYF.

The J gene is TRBJ1-3, the V gene TRBV4-2; D is unclear. This CDR3 region has 15 residues. V lost 1 base to trimming and J lost 2 bases, with 9 bases between them. Per germline, CDR1 LGHNA and CDR2 YNFKEQ. The CDR3 sequence: CASSQAPSPGNTIYF. CDR3 in DNA: TGTGCCAGCAGCCAAGCACCCAGCCCTGGAAACACCATATATTTT.

The chain employs TRBV23-1 and TRBJ1-1; D remains unclear. TRBV23-1 is annotated as an ORF whose role is uncertain. V shed 11 bases and J shed 5 bases, with 15 bases lying between them. The length of the CDR3 is 12 residues. The CDR3 DNA follows: TGCGCCGACCCTGGTTCCGGGACTGAAGCTTTCTTT. It specifies CADPGSGTEAFF.

This chain connects TRBV28 to TRBJ1-2; D not certain. Trimming stripped 9 bases from V and 4 bases from J, with 15 bases between. CDR3 length equals 13 residues. CDR1 and CDR2 from the germline V gene are MDHEN and SYDVKM. This CDR3 reads CASLWVGGYGYTF. The CDR3, as DNA: TGTGCCAGTCTTTGGGTGGGAGGCTATGGCTACACCTTC.

J is TRBJ2-6 and V is TRBV21-1. TRBV21-1 is deemed a pseudogene. CDR3 length equals 16 residues. The CDR3 protein is CASSISVRSGANVLTF. CDR3 nucleotides: TGTGCCAGCAGCATATCGGTGCGCTCTGGGGCCAACGTCCTGACTTTC.

J is TRBJ1-1 and V is TRBV28; 8 nucleotides match TRBD1. Germline lookup yields CDR1 MDHEN and CDR2 SYDVKM. There are 15 residues in the CDR3. After removal of 6 bases from V and 8 bases from J, the junction contained 14 bases not matched to a gene. In nucleotides, the CDR3 is TGTGCCAGCAGAGTGACGGACAGGGCCCAGCGGGAAGCTTTCTTT. Residues: CASRVTDRAQREAFF.

This clonotype was detected ten times or more. The V and J genes are TRBV2 and TRBJ1-5; D not certain. Germline V gives CDR1 SNHLY, CDR2 FYNNEI. V was shortened by 4 bases and J by 0 bases, with 7 bases between the two germline ends. The CDR3 is 14 residues long. Written as DNA, the CDR3 is TGTGCCAGCAGTGGCCGGTATAGCAATCAGCCCCAGCATTTT. The encoded protein is CASSGRYSNQPQHF.

This clonotype has more than one count but fewer than ten. The chain carries TRBV28 and TRBJ1-5; D gene ambiguous. CDR1 and CDR2 (germline): MDHEN, SYDVKM. Trimming shortened V by 8 bases and J by 4 bases, and 15 bases separated the two germline ends. The CDR3 extends over 14 amino acids. Here the CDR3 DNA reads TGTGCCAGCCGCCGGCCCCTGGGGAATCAGCCCCAGCATTTT. Protein: CASRRPLGNQPQHF.

CDR3 sequence: CASSYMSSSGNTIYF. The CDR3 region has the DNA TGTGCCAGCAGCTATATGTCTAGCTCTGGAAACACCATATATTTT. V gene TRBV7-8 combines with J gene TRBJ1-3; no firm D call. Trimming removed 4 bases at V and 0 bases at J, with 10 bases between. The CDR3 sequence is 15 residues long. Germline V CDR1 and CDR2: SGHVS, FQNEAQ.

This clonotype was seen more than once but under ten times. The J gene is TRBJ1-5, the V gene TRBV2; D not resolved. The CDR3 is 11 amino acids. CDR1 SNHLY and CDR2 FYNNEI come from the germline V gene. Trimming took 4 bases from V and 6 from J, leaving 4 bases between them. CDR3 protein: CASSVSQPQHF. The DNA of the CDR3 is TGTGCCAGCAGTGTCAGTCAGCCCCAGCATTTT.

This chain uses TRBV20-1 with TRBJ2-3; the D is unclear. V shed 6 bases and J shed 1 base, with 8 bases lying between them. The CDR3 has 12 amino acids. The germline V gene encodes CDR1 DFQATT and CDR2 SNEGSKA (reference sequence). The CDR3 here is CSASPRTDTQYF. CDR3 nucleotide sequence: TGCAGTGCAAGCCCACGCACAGATACGCAGTATTTT.

The V gene is TRBV29-1, the J gene TRBJ2-7; 9 positions match TRBD1. The V segment lost 7 bases and the J segment 4 bases; nucleotides outside the gene matches: 11. This CDR3 has 14 residues. Germline V lookup: CDR1 SQVTM, CDR2 ANQGSEA. The CDR3 here is CSAAQGAAGYEQYF. The CDR3 region has the DNA TGCAGCGCAGCACAGGGGGCCGCCGGGTACGAGCAGTACTTC.

In DNA form, the CDR3 reads TGTGCCAGCAGTTGGGGCGGGTCAGATACGCAGTATTTT. Its translation: CASSWGGSDTQYF. The rearrangement uses TRBV12-3 or TRBV12-4 and TRBJ2-3; D may match TRBD1 or TRBD2 (5 bases each). CDR3 size: 13 residues. The V end lost 4 bases, the J end lost 4 bases, and 9 bases lay between the germline ends.

V and J are TRBV28 and TRBJ1-2; 9 positions agree with TRBD1. Germline CDR1 reads MDHEN; CDR2 reads SYDVKM. V was pared by 7 bases and J by 6 bases, with 9 bases of the junction left unmatched. The CDR3 covers 14 residues. The CDR3 region is CASNQEGQGDGYTF. CDR3 in DNA: TGTGCCAGCAATCAAGAGGGACAGGGTGATGGCTACACCTTC.

This clonotype was seen a few times. This sequence joins TRBV4-1 and TRBJ2-1; TRBD2 agrees at 11 bases. V gave up 2 bases and J gave up 7 bases; unmatched junction bases: 10. Germline loops: CDR1 MGHRA, CDR2 YSYEKL. The CDR3 length is 17 residues. In DNA form, the CDR3 reads TGCGCCAGCAGCCAAAGGACTAGCGGGCGAGGAAGGAATGAGCAGTTCTTC. It yields the protein CASSQRTSGRGRNEQFF.

In the case of this clonotype: At one boundary the junction diverges from the germline segment, which might be a read error. The chain carries TRBV28 and TRBJ1-5; D gene ambiguous. The CDR3 sequence is 16 residues long. Germline V gene data show CDR1 as MDHEN and CDR2 as SYDVKM. This CDR3 reads CASSLLLGTRDQPRHF. The CDR3 bases are TGTGCCAGCAGTTTACTTCTCGGAACACGCGATCAGCCCCGGCATTTT.

This chain connects TRBV9 to TRBJ1-3; D may be TRBD1 (5 bases). This CDR3 comprises 16 residues. With 2 bases removed from V and 0 bases from J, the gap between germline ends came to 12 bases. The germline gives CDR1 SGDLS, CDR2 YYNGEE. The CDR3 is CASSVTAESSGNTIYF. The CDR3 DNA sequence: TGTGCCAGCAGCGTGACAGCTGAGTCCTCTGGAAACACCATATATTTT.

The chain combines TRBV27 with TRBJ1-1; D remains unclear. In germline, CDR1 is MNHEY, CDR2 SMNVEV (reference sequence). V lost 5 bases, J lost 3 bases, and 13 bases lay in between. This CDR3 is built from 14 residues. The CDR3 coding sequence is TGTGCCAGCAGTCCGCTAGATAGGGACACTGAAGCTTTCTTT. Translated, it gives CASSPLDRDTEAFF.

The chain combines TRBV5-6 with TRBJ2-1; D is unclear. Trimming took 10 bases from V and 6 from J, leaving 17 bases between them. The germline V gene encodes CDR1 SGHDT and CDR2 YYEEEE. There are 13 residues in the CDR3. CDR3: CAAQDGPLNEQFF. The CDR3 DNA follows: TGTGCCGCCCAGGACGGACCCCTCAATGAGCAGTTCTTC.